What follows are 5 T cell receptor beta chains derived from one specimen sequenced in a study of vaccination and CD4 T cells after COVID-19. Treatment here: roughly ten-day PBMC culture with coronavirus spike peptide pools or control peptides (ViraFEST assay). An unexposed donor provided the CD4+ T cells, which were collected before the COVID-19 pandemic (2011-2018). Cultured CD4+ T cells had their DNA profiled by the Oncomine TCR Beta short-read assay. Using the QIAamp micro DNA kit, genomic DNA was extracted from the CD4+ T cells that had been cultured. TCRdb itself ran the PCR reads through MiXCR, one entry per CDR3 protein. The sample has 7,500 to 10,000 distinct CDR3 sequences, about 35% seen once; the top ten hold less than 20%. These receptors have no identified antigens. The sequencing input was CD4+ T cells from blood, cultured in vitro. These receptors all come from a human donor in good health.

This clonotype has just a few counts. This sequence joins TRBV19 and TRBJ2-5; TRBD1 is a possible D gene (6 bases). CDR3 length: 15 amino acids. V lost 0 bases to trimming and J lost 5 bases, with 13 bases between them. Germline CDR1 is LNHDA and CDR2 is SQIVND (reference sequence). CDR3 loop: CASSIDRGRGETQYF. In DNA form, the CDR3 reads TGTGCCAGTAGTATAGACAGGGGTCGTGGGGAGACCCAGTACTTC.

CDR3 in DNA: TGTGCCAGCAGCCAAGGGCCCAGGGGTAGAGAAGAGACCCAGTACTTC. Amino acids: CASSQGPRGREETQYF. The chain joins TRBV14 to TRBJ2-5, with D tentatively TRBD1 (6 bases). The CDR3 runs to 16 residues. Germline-derived CDR1 and CDR2 are SGHDN and FVKESK. V was pared by 1 base and J by 3 bases, with 15 bases between.

J is TRBJ2-1 and V is TRBV7-3; 8 bases match TRBD1. CDR1 and CDR2 (germline): SGHTA, FQGTGA. The CDR3 sequence is 15 residues long. With V trimmed by 4 bases and J by 3 bases, 5 bases remained unmatched. CDR3 protein: CASSSGTGDYNEQFF. Here the CDR3 DNA reads TGTGCCAGCAGCTCCGGGACAGGAGACTACAATGAGCAGTTCTTC. Filled out from reference TRBV7-3 and TRBJ2-1, the complete variable domain reads GAGVSQTPSNKVTEKGKYVELRCDPISGHTALYWYRQSLGQGPEFLIYFQGTGAADDSGLPNDRFFAVRPEGSVSTLKIQRTERGDSAVYLCASSSGTGDYNEQFFGPGTRLTVL.

The J gene is TRBJ2-5, the V gene TRBV11-3; TRBD2 aligns across 11 bases. With V trimmed by 5 bases and J by 4 bases, 12 bases remained unmatched. Germline CDR1 is SGHNT and CDR2 is YENEEA. This CDR3 has 17 residues. Written as DNA, the CDR3 is TGTGCCAGCAGCCCCAGATCCGGGACTAGCGGCTTAGAGACCCAGTACTTC. The encoded protein is CASSPRSGTSGLETQYF. Using reference TRBV11-3 and TRBJ2-5 for the parts outside the CDR3, the full variable domain is EAGVVQSPRYKIIEKKQPVAFWCNPISGHNTLYWYLQNLGQGPELLIRYENEEAVDDSQLPKDRFSAERLKGVDSTLKIQPAELGDSAVYLCASSPRSGTSGLETQYFGPGTRLLVL.

V is TRBV28 and J is TRBJ2-1, with TRBD2 identical over 11 bases. Germline CDR1 is MDHEN and CDR2 is SYDVKM. CDR3 size: 19 residues. The V and J ends lost 4 bases and 3 bases, in that order; junction bases with no gene match: 14. This CDR3 is CASSSANLNGLAGYNEQFF. CDR3 bases: TGTGCCAGCAGTTCGGCAAACCTAAATGGACTAGCGGGCTACAATGAGCAGTTCTTC.